This T cell receptor beta chain came from a study of blood T cells in healthy people across ages. CDR1 and CDR2 from the germline V gene are MNHNS and SASEGT. CDR3 length equals 14 residues. V was clipped by 6 bases and J by 5 bases; unmatched bases: 6. A second PCR, run for about 6 to 12 cycles, used a sample-barcoded 5' primer plus a J-beta primer mix. The study obtained at least 3 million CDR3-containing paired-end reads from every sample. MiXCR was run by TCRdb on the 5' RACE reads, yielding one entry per CDR3 protein. Found here are some 1.6 million distinct CDR3 sequences, roughly 32% of them singletons; the top ten hold 11%. This clonotype was detected only a few times. Collection of 8.5 to 10 milliliters of peripheral blood was performed for each donor. At least 5 micrograms of total RNA were extracted per sample.

The sequence came from a woman younger than 45 in good health. The chain is built from TRBV6-1 and TRBJ1-2; 10 nucleotides agree with TRBD1. Sequencing was done on a sample of blood. This CDR3 reads CASSEPGQGYGYTF. DNA of the CDR3: TGTGCCAGCAGCGAGCCGGGACAGGGGTATGGCTACACCTTC.